This T cell receptor beta chain is drawn from a study of T-cell reconstitution after alpha-beta-depleted transplantation in children (dated by TCRdb to 2016 to 2017). Regarding the research as a whole: T-cell immune reconstitution after TCRalphabeta/CD19-depleted allogeneic hematopoietic cell transplantation in children was quantitatively tracked in the study by means of TCR repertoire profiling.

The library was built by means of PCR. TCRdb names Illumina HiSeq 2500 as the instrument used. To normalize quantification of the TCRbeta repertoire, the TCR libraries were built with molecular barcoding that relied on unique molecular identifiers. TCRdb reran the public reads through fastp at Q25 and MiXCR, keeping productive beta chains. Here each entry gathers all rows of one CDR3 protein and keeps the most common genes and DNA. The sample profile shows roughly 120,000 distinct CDR3 sequences; approximately 10% of them were found once. The biggest ten clones account for 8% of the sample. The CDR3, from cysteine to phenylalanine, totals 14 residues. The read is trimmed to its CDR3 DNA, 42 bases read in frame from base 1. The V end loses 6 bases and the J end loses 7 bases, and a stretch of 19 bases separates them. Via the germline V gene (reference sequence), CDR1 is SEHNR and CDR2 FQNEAQ. Worth noting for this clonotype: Its antigen is not yet known. No base-level quality is on record; no much larger clone is a single base apart.

Specimen: PBMCs from the stem cell graft donor, collected from the stem cell graft. This clonotype originated in a human donor who donated a stem cell graft to a child with acute lymphoblastic leukemia. Recombination linked TRBV7-9 to TRBJ2-7, and the D gene may be TRBD2, 5 bases matching. The nucleotide sequence reads as follows: TGTGCCAGCAGTTTATTAGGTGCGGGCGAAGAGCAGTACTTC. This gives the protein CASSLLGAGEEQYF.